These 20 T cell receptor beta chains were sequenced from one sample in a study of blood T cell repertoires in COVID-19. The assay was immunoSEQ multiplex PCR, and TCRdb's table has in-frame clones only and misses some. The sample has approximately 150,000 clones, over 65% seen once. Sequencing used peripheral blood. The receptors come from a man over 45 with acute or convalescent COVID-19.

The rearrangement links TRBV6-5 to TRBJ1-3; D remains unclear. Per germline, CDR1 MNHEY and CDR2 SVGAGI. CDR3 length: 15 amino acids. V was trimmed by 2 bases and J by 7 bases, leaving 15 bases between them. The DNA for the CDR3 is TGTGCCAGCAGTTACCGAGGCGGCGGCGGGAACACCATATATTTT. Translating gives CASSYRGGGGNTIYF.

The chain links TRBV30 to TRBJ1-5; TRBD1 is a possible D gene (6 bases). This CDR3 has 13 amino acids. The germline CDR1 and CDR2 sequences are GTSNPN and SVGIG (reference sequence). The V gene lost 5 bases and the J gene lost 6 bases, with 14 bases spanning the gap. The CDR3 reads CAWAGERFQPQHF. The CDR3 coding sequence is TGTGCCTGGGCAGGGGAAAGATTTCAGCCCCAGCATTTT.

V is TRBV27 and J is TRBJ1-2, with 8 nucleotides matching TRBD1. V lost 4 bases, J lost 0 bases, and 16 bases stayed unmatched. The CDR3 is made up of 19 amino acids. Germline V gives CDR1 MNHEY, CDR2 SMNVEV (reference sequence). CDR3 coding DNA: TGTGCCAGCAGTTATCGGGACCGGACAGGGTCGGGAGCTAACTATGGCTACACCTTC. Encoded protein: CASSYRDRTGSGANYGYTF.

The chain couples TRBV7-6 to TRBJ2-7; 8 bases agree with TRBD1. Germline values: CDR1 SGHVS, CDR2 FNYEAQ. This CDR3 spans 15 amino acids. The junction had 6 bases not matched to a gene; V was cut back by 5 bases and J by 0 bases. CDR3 loop: CASSPTGAFSYEQYF. In DNA form, the CDR3 reads TGTGCCAGCAGCCCGACAGGGGCGTTCTCCTACGAGCAGTACTTC.

The CDR3 loop is CASSPGGYEQYF. The CDR3 DNA is TGTGCCAGCAGCCCAGGGGGGTACGAGCAGTACTTC. The chain joins TRBV7-8 to TRBJ2-7; D is possibly TRBD1 (7 bases). Germline loops: CDR1 SGHVS, CDR2 FQNEAQ. CDR3 length equals 12 residues. Trimming shortened V by 5 bases and J by 4 bases, and 9 bases separated the two germline ends.

This clone was picked up one time. V is TRBV9 and J is TRBJ2-1, with D perhaps matching TRBD2 (7 bases). Trimming took 2 bases from V and 10 from J, leaving 16 bases between them. CDR3 length: 14 amino acids. The germline CDR1 and CDR2 sequences are SGDLS and YYNGEE. The CDR3 DNA follows: TGTGCCAGCAGCGTGGATGGCGGGGGCTCAGAGCAGTTCTTC. Translating it yields CASSVDGGGSEQFF.

In this sample, this clone turned up a few times. The chain recombines TRBV7-8 with TRBJ1-4, with 7 bases fitting TRBD1. Germline loops: CDR1 SGHVS, CDR2 FQNEAQ. V lost 5 bases, J lost 0 bases, and 6 bases stayed unmatched. CDR3 length: 16 residues. In DNA, the CDR3 is TGTGCCAGCAGCCCAACCGGGACAGCAACTAATGAAAAACTGTTTTTT. Its translation is CASSPTGTATNEKLFF. Full variable domain (rest looked up from reference TRBV7-8 and TRBJ1-4): GAGVSQSPRYKVAKRGQDVALRCDPISGHVSLFWYQQALGQGPEFLTYFQNEAQLDKSGLPSDRFFAERPEGSVSTLKIQRTQQEDSAVYLCASSPTGTATNEKLFFGSGTQLSVL.

V gene TRBV3-1 (or the pseudogene TRBV3-2) combines with J gene TRBJ2-2; the D gene is possibly TRBD1 (5 bases). V dropped 3 bases and J dropped 6 bases, with 11 bases sitting between them. CDR1 and CDR2 (germline): LGHDT, YNNKEL (reference sequence). The CDR3 has 14 residues. CDR3 sequence reads: CASSHLQGAGELFF. The CDR3 DNA reads TGTGCCAGCAGCCACCTCCAGGGTGCCGGGGAGCTGTTTTTT.

The genes are TRBV7-6 and TRBJ2-7; 7 bases are shared with TRBD1. CDR3 length: 15 amino acids. Germline V gene lookup returns CDR1 SGHVS and CDR2 FNYEAQ. Trimming at V came to 5 bases and at J to 2 bases, leaving 9 bases not matched to a gene. The CDR3 sequence: CASSAGQETTYEQYF. The CDR3, as DNA: TGTGCCAGCAGCGCCGGACAGGAAACTACCTACGAGCAGTACTTC.

In the case of this clone: This specimen includes other DNA sequences encoding the same CDR3. V is TRBV11-2 and J is TRBJ1-2; 8 nucleotides line up with TRBD1. CDR3 length: 13 amino acids. Trimming removed 4 bases from V and 4 bases from J; junction bases left unmatched: 2. In germline, CDR1 is SGHAT, CDR2 FQNNGV. CDR3: CASSSGQGYGYTF. CDR3 coding DNA: TGTGCCAGCAGCTCAGGACAGGGCTATGGCTACACCTTC.

The V and J genes are TRBV12-5 and TRBJ2-3, with 7 bases fitting TRBD1. J was trimmed by 9 bases and V by 6 bases; bases with no gene match: 6. From germline, CDR1 is LGHNT and CDR2 FRNRAP. The length of the CDR3 is 12 residues. CDR3 sequence: CASGYKQGTQYF. DNA of the CDR3: TGTGCTAGTGGCTATAAACAGGGGACGCAGTATTTT.

This rearrangement joins TRBV10-1 to TRBJ2-3, with D possibly matching TRBD2 (6 bases). Germline V gene lookup returns CDR1 WNHNN and CDR2 SYGVQD (reference sequence). V was shortened by 0 bases and J by 0 bases, with 10 bases between the two germline ends. The CDR3 has 16 amino acids. CDR3 sequence: CASSESGTPSTDTQYF. In nucleotides, the CDR3 is TGCGCCAGCAGTGAGTCCGGGACTCCGAGCACAGATACGCAGTATTTT.

The J gene is TRBJ2-7, the V gene TRBV5-4; no clear D. The germline gives CDR1 SGHNT, CDR2 YYREEE (reference sequence). V was shortened by 1 base and J by 5 bases, with 10 bases between the two germline ends. The CDR3 covers 13 residues. This CDR3 is CASSLIQAHEQYF. The CDR3 bases are TGTGCCAGCAGCTTGATCCAGGCACACGAGCAGTACTTC.

The V gene is TRBV5-1, the J gene TRBJ2-1, with TRBD1 identical over 9 bases. Per the germline V gene, CDR1 is SGHRS and CDR2 is YFSETQ. This CDR3 has 12 residues. With 4 bases clipped from V and 13 bases from J, the junction kept 6 bases outside the gene matches. The CDR3 bases are TGCGCCAGCAGCCCCGGGACAGGGTTTCAGTTCTTC. It codes for CASSPGTGFQFF. Looking up the rest from reference TRBV5-1 and TRBJ2-1 gives the full variable domain: KAGVTQTPRYLIKTRGQQVTLSCSPISGHRSVSWYQQTPGQGLQFLFEYFSETQRNKGNFPGRFSGRQFSNSRSEMNVSTLELGDSALYLCASSPGTGFQFFGPGTRLTVL.

The rearrangement joins TRBV6-1 to TRBJ1-3; TRBD1 aligns across 7 bases. Germline V gives CDR1 MNHNS, CDR2 SASEGT. V gave up 4 bases and J gave up 0 bases; unmatched junction bases: 6. The CDR3 loop spans 16 amino acids. The CDR3 coding sequence is TGTGCCAGCAGTGGACAGGGTGAGGGCTCTGGAAACACCATATATTTT. Its translation: CASSGQGEGSGNTIYF.

CDR3 amino acids: CASSYAGVTTPELFF. The CDR3 DNA follows: TGTGCCAGCAGTTACGCGGGGGTTACAACACCCGAGCTGTTTTTT. The chain has TRBV6-5 and TRBJ2-2; 7 bases line up with TRBD2. The junction had 11 bases not matched to a gene; V was cut back by 2 bases and J by 11 bases. The CDR3 spans 15 residues. Per germline, CDR1 MNHEY and CDR2 SVGAGI.

This chain uses TRBV5-6 with TRBJ1-1, with TRBD1 identical over 9 bases. The CDR3 consists of 15 residues. Germline loops: CDR1 SGHDT, CDR2 YYEEEE. V lost 4 bases, J lost 5 bases, and 9 bases stayed unmatched. The CDR3 coding sequence is TGTGCCAGCAGCACGCCGGGACAGGGTCGGACTGAAGCTTTCTTT. It encodes CASSTPGQGRTEAFF.

This clone was picked up a small number of times. The genes are TRBV10-2 and TRBJ2-2; 7 bases match TRBD1. CDR1 and CDR2 from the germline V gene are WSHSY and SAAADI. The V segment lost 7 bases and the J segment 3 bases; nucleotides outside the gene matches: 5. CDR3 size: 14 residues. For the CDR3, the DNA is TGCGCCAGCACCCACAGGGGCGACACCGGGGAGCTGTTTTTT. The encoded protein is CASTHRGDTGELFF.

The chain links TRBV19 to TRBJ1-1; no firm D call. In germline, CDR1 is LNHDA, CDR2 SQIVND (reference sequence). V lost 8 bases to trimming and J lost 1 base, with 11 bases between them. The CDR3 is 13 amino acids. The CDR3 region is CASGLNGNTEAFF. CDR3 nucleotide sequence: TGTGCCAGTGGACTTAACGGGAACACTGAAGCTTTCTTT.

This chain uses TRBV28 with TRBJ2-6; 8 bases are a match to TRBD1. Germline trimming cut 5 bases from V and 0 bases from J; bases unmatched to any gene: 9. Germline lookup yields CDR1 MDHEN and CDR2 SYDVKM. This CDR3 has 18 residues. The CDR3: CASSGDRGAHSGANVLTF. The CDR3 region has the DNA TGTGCCAGCAGTGGTGACAGGGGCGCTCACTCTGGGGCCAACGTCCTGACTTTC.